This T cell receptor (beta chain) was recorded in a study of a mutant IDH1 vaccine in newly diagnosed glioma. The CDR3 totals 14 residues. Germline V gene data show CDR1 as SGHAT and CDR2 as FQNNGV. Trimming took 3 bases from V and 8 from J, leaving 16 bases between them. Time point specified: week 35, safety follow-up. With topical imiquimod, each dose of the vaccine consisted of 300 ug of mutant IDH1 20-mer peptide. Produced via immunoSEQ multiplex PCR; TCRdb's table is partial and in-frame only. The data contain about 68,000 clones, roughly 84% of them singletons. About this clone itself: Its antigen remains unknown.

This rearrangement joins TRBV11-2 to TRBJ1-2; D not resolved. This receptor was identified in a young man with glioma. This specimen consisted of PBMCs, obtained from a glioma patient whose treatment included an IDH1 peptide vaccine. The DNA of the CDR3 is TGTGCCAGCAGCTTGGGTGGGCCCGGAGGAGGCTACACCTTC. This codes for CASSLGGPGGGYTF.